The 4 T cell receptor beta chains in this list originate from one sample, sequenced in a study of post-analysis software for immune sequencing data. Notes on the study in general: Elevated frequency relative to controls characterized 4 or 5 TRBV segments in patients, TRBV5-6, TRBV5-1 and TRBV20-1 among them.

Unique molecular identifiers featured in each of the TCR beta cDNA libraries. TCRdb re-derived calls from the PCR reads in MiXCR, one entry per CDR3 protein. The sample shows hundreds of thousands of distinct CDR3 sequences, 55% to 60% of them seen only once. For these receptors, no antigen is known. The sample consisted of blood. The receptors here all came from a girl aged 2-10 years with multiple sclerosis.

The chain uses TRBV7-2 and TRBJ2-6, with 7 nucleotides matching TRBD1. There are 17 residues in the CDR3. V shed 5 bases and J 4 bases; nucleotides not matched to a gene: 11. Germline lookup yields CDR1 SGHTA and CDR2 FQGNSA. This CDR3 is CASSALQGQIGANVLTF. The DNA for the CDR3 is TGTGCCAGCAGCGCCCTACAGGGACAGATAGGGGCCAACGTCCTGACTTTC.

V usage is TRBV20-1 and J usage is TRBJ2-3; TRBD2 might be the D (5 bases). Germline lookup yields CDR1 DFQATT and CDR2 SNEGSKA (reference sequence). CDR3 length: 15 residues. Trimming took 0 bases from V and 5 from J, leaving 15 bases between them. CDR3 protein: CSARERDIAVDTQYF. CDR3 coding DNA: TGCAGTGCTAGAGAACGGGATATAGCAGTAGATACGCAGTATTTT.

This clonotype appeared a single time. The chain is built from TRBV30 and TRBJ1-1; D ambiguous. Trimming stripped 4 bases from V and 5 bases from J, with 8 bases between. The CDR3 covers 11 residues. Germline V gives CDR1 GTSNPN, CDR2 SVGIG (reference sequence). CDR3 region: CAWKKRTEAFF. The CDR3 DNA sequence: TGTGCCTGGAAGAAAAGGACTGAAGCTTTCTTT.

The chain carries TRBV20-1 and TRBJ2-4; tentative D call: TRBD2 (5 bases). The DNA matches TRBJ2-7 better at its end, which makes the J call doubtful. Germline CDR1 DFQATT, CDR2 SNEGSKA (reference sequence). The CDR3 sequence is 13 residues long. CDR3 residues: CSAREGAGYEQYF. The CDR3, as DNA: TGCAGTGCTAGAGAGGGTGCGGGCTACGAGCAGTACTTC.